Included here is one T cell receptor (beta chain) sequence, with context. Its specificity is unknown. These data belong to a study of OX40 agonist ivuxolimab in advanced cancers. Study context: Partial response was recorded in three patients: one hepatocellular carcinoma and two cutaneous melanoma cases.

Germline V gives CDR1 SGDLS, CDR2 YYNGEE. CDR3 size: 13 residues. Trimming cost V 4 bases and J 8 bases, with 15 bases left between them. Study-wide findings and caveats: Clonal expansion among partial responders at 0.1-3.0 mg/kg ranked near the lowest. The specificity for antigen of the expanded peripheral T cells was not determined.

If patients had autoimmune disease history or systemic immunosuppression, they were excluded. Method: immunoSEQ multiplex PCR; TCRdb's copy keeps in-frame clones and lacks some. The data hold about 42,000 clones, with approximately 80% observed a single time. This clonotype was obtained from an adult with an advanced solid tumor such as melanoma, head and neck, liver or kidney cancer. Sequences were derived from CD4+ or CD8+ T cells sorted from blood, sampled in a trial of the OX40 agonist ivuxolimab. The chain employs TRBV9 and TRBJ1-2, with D possibly TRBD1 on 5 matching bases. The CDR3 DNA follows: TGTGCCAGCAGCCTGGGGCGAGACGGAGGCTACACCTTC. Translating it yields CASSLGRDGGYTF.